The rows below give T cell receptor beta chains drawn from one sample of a study of shared clonotypes between healthy human individuals. The repertoire was sequenced with immunoSEQ multiplex PCR; TCRdb's copy has only in-frame clones and lacks some. The sample consists of 450,000 to 600,000 clones, 79% of them appearing once. Sample: PBMCs. The source is a woman aged 40 to 50 in good health. Some clones in this sample may be carry-over from other donors' samples. Each CDR3 is given with its conserved first and last residue. The order of the fields is V gene, D gene, CDR3 length, J gene, clone size, CDR3 DNA, CDR3 protein. A D gene is named only where the DNA matches it firmly. The size of a clone is reported for some rows only, either as once, few or many, or as a class for expanded clones.

V gene: TRBV9
D gene: TRBD1
CDR3 length: 16
J gene: TRBJ1-2
clone size: few
CDR3 DNA: TGTGCCAGCAGCGTAGGGGTAGGACAGGGCCGTCGTGGCTACACCTTC
CDR3 protein: CASSVGVGQGRRGYTF

V gene: TRBV11-2
D gene: TRBD1
CDR3 length: 15
J gene: TRBJ2-7
clone size: many
CDR3 DNA: TGTGCCAGCAGCTTAGTAGGGGGCAGGTTGTACGAGCAGTACTTC
CDR3 protein: CASSLVGGRLYEQYF

V gene: TRBV4-3
D gene: .
CDR3 length: 18
J gene: TRBJ2-6
clone size: .
CDR3 DNA: TGCGCCAGCAGCCAAGATTCCAGGGGTAGGTCCGGGGCCAACGTCCTGACTTTC
CDR3 protein: CASSQDSRGRSGANVLTF

V gene: TRBV29-1
D gene: .
CDR3 length: 13
J gene: TRBJ1-2
clone size: .
CDR3 DNA: TGCAGCGTTCCAGGGCTAGGGAACTATGGCTACACCTTC
CDR3 protein: CSVPGLGNYGYTF

V gene: TRBV7-2
D gene: .
CDR3 length: 15
J gene: TRBJ1-3
clone size: .
CDR3 DNA: TGTGCCAGCAGCTTAGCCCGTGGGGTGGGGAACACCATATATTTT
CDR3 protein: CASSLARGVGNTIYF

V gene: TRBV11-2
D gene: TRBD1
CDR3 length: 15
J gene: TRBJ1-2
clone size: .
CDR3 DNA: TGTGCCAGCAGCCGAATGCCACAGGGGGCTGTGAGCTACACCTTC
CDR3 protein: CASSRMPQGAVSYTF

V gene: TRBV2
D gene: .
CDR3 length: 14
J gene: TRBJ2-1
clone size: .
CDR3 DNA: TGTGCCAGCAGTGAAGCGCTTCTTTGGGGACGACCGCTCTTC
CDR3 protein: CASSEALLWGRPLF

V gene: TRBV19
D gene: TRBD2
CDR3 length: 14
J gene: TRBJ2-1
clone size: .
CDR3 DNA: TGTGCCAGTAGCCCGGGACTAGCAGCGAATGAGCAGTTCTTC
CDR3 protein: CASSPGLAANEQFF

V gene: TRBV7-9
D gene: .
CDR3 length: 18
J gene: TRBJ1-1
clone size: .
CDR3 DNA: TGTGCCACCGACCAATCCGCGAATCGGGACACCATGAACACTGAAGCTTTCTTT
CDR3 protein: CATDQSANRDTMNTEAFF

V gene: TRBV27
D gene: .
CDR3 length: 20
J gene: TRBJ1-2
clone size: .
CDR3 DNA: TGTGCCAACCACCTCCCCCGGGCAGGGCCTCATACCATCTATAACTATGGCTACACCTTC
CDR3 protein: CANHLPRAGPHTIYNYGYTF

V gene: TRBV25-1
D gene: TRBD1
CDR3 length: 13
J gene: TRBJ1-1
clone size: .
CDR3 DNA: TGTGCCAGCACTGACAGGGTGAACACTGAAGCTTTCTTT
CDR3 protein: CASTDRVNTEAFF

V gene: TRBV6-1
D gene: TRBD2
CDR3 length: 14
J gene: TRBJ2-7
clone size: .
CDR3 DNA: TGTGCCAGCAGAGCGTGGACTAGCGGCTACGAGCAGTACTTC
CDR3 protein: CASRAWTSGYEQYF

V gene: TRBV5-6
D gene: .
CDR3 length: 13
J gene: TRBJ2-1
clone size: .
CDR3 DNA: TGTGCCAGCAGCTGGGGAGGTGGGAGTTTCCAGTTCTTC
CDR3 protein: CASSWGGGSFQFF

V gene: TRBV9
D gene: TRBD2
CDR3 length: 15
J gene: TRBJ2-3
clone size: .
CDR3 DNA: TGTGCCAGCAGCGTAGGAGCGGGGGGCACAGATACGCAGTATTTT
CDR3 protein: CASSVGAGGTDTQYF

V gene: TRBV5-4
D gene: TRBD2
CDR3 length: 17
J gene: TRBJ2-7
clone size: .
CDR3 DNA: TGTGCCAGCAGCCAAGATCCTGCGGCTAGCGGGAGTATCAAGCAGTACTTC
CDR3 protein: CASSQDPAASGSIKQYF

V gene: TRBV28
D gene: TRBD1
CDR3 length: 16
J gene: TRBJ1-5
clone size: .
CDR3 DNA: TGTGCCAGCAGTTCGCGGACAGGGGAGTTCAATCAGCCCCAGCATTTT
CDR3 protein: CASSSRTGEFNQPQHF

V gene: TRBV5-1
D gene: .
CDR3 length: 17
J gene: TRBJ2-3
clone size: few
CDR3 DNA: TGCGCCAGCAGCTCCACCGGACAGATAAAGAGGACAGATACGCAGTATTTT
CDR3 protein: CASSSTGQIKRTDTQYF

V gene: TRBV7-6
D gene: .
CDR3 length: 11
J gene: TRBJ2-1
clone size: .
CDR3 DNA: TGTGCCAGCAGCTTGGCGGGGGAGCAGTTCTTC
CDR3 protein: CASSLAGEQFF

V gene: TRBV25-1
D gene: .
CDR3 length: 14
J gene: TRBJ2-3
clone size: .
CDR3 DNA: TGTGCCAGCAGTCATACCCAAAGCACAGATACGCAGTATTTT
CDR3 protein: CASSHTQSTDTQYF

V gene: TRBV20-1
D gene: TRBD1
CDR3 length: 11
J gene: TRBJ2-7
clone size: .
CDR3 DNA: TGCAGTGCTACCCGGGACAGGGTCTGGTACTTC
CDR3 protein: CSATRDRVWYF

V gene: TRBV30
D gene: .
CDR3 length: 13
J gene: TRBJ1-5
clone size: once
CDR3 DNA: TGTGCCTGGAGTGTCTCCTACAATCAGCCCCAGCATTTT
CDR3 protein: CAWSVSYNQPQHF

V gene: TRBV29-1
D gene: TRBD1
CDR3 length: 12
J gene: TRBJ2-5
clone size: .
CDR3 DNA: TGCAGCGTCGACAGGGCCCAAGAGACCCAGTACTTC
CDR3 protein: CSVDRAQETQYF

V gene: TRBV15
D gene: .
CDR3 length: 16
J gene: TRBJ1-5
clone size: .
CDR3 DNA: TGTGCCACCAGCAGAGCGGGCAGGGTTAGCAATCAGCCCCAGCATTTT
CDR3 protein: CATSRAGRVSNQPQHF

V gene: TRBV6-5
D gene: .
CDR3 length: 13
J gene: TRBJ1-2
clone size: .
CDR3 DNA: TGTGCCAGCAGCCCTCGAGGGTATCGGGGCTACACCTTC
CDR3 protein: CASSPRGYRGYTF

V gene: TRBV5-5
D gene: .
CDR3 length: 17
J gene: TRBJ1-5
clone size: .
CDR3 DNA: TGTGCCAGCAGCTTGGCACCCGGGACGATGAGGAATCAGCCCCAGCATTTT
CDR3 protein: CASSLAPGTMRNQPQHF

V gene: TRBV4-2
D gene: .
CDR3 length: 16
J gene: TRBJ2-3
clone size: once
CDR3 DNA: TGTGCCAGCAGCCAAGATCTGGCGGGAAGTCTTGATACGCAGTATTTT
CDR3 protein: CASSQDLAGSLDTQYF